A single sample gave rise to the 9 T cell receptor beta chains below, sequenced in a study of early T cells in non-severe SARS-CoV-2 infection. TCRdb passed the 5' RACE reads through MiXCR, listing each CDR3 protein once. The data contain 60,000 or so distinct CDR3 sequences, 10% to 11% of them singletons. The material sequenced was whole blood. The source is an adult who was a healthcare worker with PCR-confirmed SARS-CoV-2 infection or an uninfected control (not recorded which).

This clonotype was detected many times. This chain connects TRBV10-2 to TRBJ1-4; 7 nucleotides agree with TRBD1. The V gene end was trimmed by 5 bases and the J gene end by 3 bases; junction bases not matched to a gene: 3. Germline assignment: CDR1 WSHSY and CDR2 SAAADI. There are 14 residues in the CDR3. Here the CDR3 reads CASSTGVSNEKLFF. As DNA, the CDR3 is TGCGCCAGCAGTACAGGGGTATCTAATGAAAAACTGTTTTTT.

The chain uses TRBV29-1 and TRBJ1-1, with D unclear. V gave up 4 bases and J gave up 10 bases, with 10 bases separating them. Germline V gene sequence: CDR1 SQVTM, CDR2 ANQGSEA. The CDR3 has 10 amino acids. The CDR3 sequence is CSVGPLGAFF. In DNA form, the CDR3 reads TGCAGCGTTGGACCCCTCGGAGCTTTCTTT. The full variable domain, rest sourced from reference TRBV29-1 and TRBJ1-1, is SAVISQKPSRDICQRGTSLTIQCQVDSQVTMMFWYRQQPGQSLTLIATANQGSEATYESGFVIDKFPISRPNLTFSTLTVSNMSPEDSSIYLCSVGPLGAFFGQGTRLTVV.

This clonotype was observed at least ten times. The chain employs TRBV27 and TRBJ1-5; D unresolved. V lost 2 bases to trimming and J lost 3 bases, with 11 bases between them. Germline assignment: CDR1 MNHEY and CDR2 SMNVEV (reference sequence). The CDR3 covers 15 residues. The CDR3 DNA is TGTGCCAGCAGTTTAGACGGATTCCCCAATCAGCCCCAGCATTTT. Residues: CASSLDGFPNQPQHF.

J is TRBJ2-7 and V is TRBV29-1; D perhaps matches TRBD2 (6 bases). CDR1 and CDR2 from the germline V gene are SQVTM and ANQGSEA. The CDR3 sequence is 12 residues long. Trimming removed 3 bases at V and 4 bases at J, with 10 bases between. The DNA for the CDR3 is TGCAGCGTTGAGGAGGGACCATACGAGCAGTACTTC. Translating gives CSVEEGPYEQYF.

This clonotype occurred a few times. The CDR3 coding sequence is TGTGCCATCAGTGAATGGGCGGGGGAAGAGACCCAGTACTTC. It codes for CAISEWAGEETQYF. V usage is TRBV10-3 and J usage is TRBJ2-5; TRBD2 matches at 7 bases. The CDR3 spans 14 residues. The V gene's germline CDR1 is ENHRY and CDR2 SYGVKD. V dropped 3 bases and J dropped 3; count of bases not matched to a gene: 4.

This clonotype was seen many times. CDR3 region: CATSRGAGEPYEQYF. The CDR3 bases are TGTGCCACCAGCAGAGGGGCCGGGGAGCCCTACGAGCAGTACTTC. The rearrangement joins TRBV15 to TRBJ2-7; maybe TRBD2 (5 bases). The CDR3 contains 15 residues. The germline gives CDR1 LNHNV, CDR2 YYDKDF (reference sequence). Trimming pared 1 base from V and 2 bases from J, leaving 12 bases between.

The rearrangement uses TRBV27 and TRBJ1-1, with 8 bases identical to TRBD1. The CDR3 loop spans 16 amino acids. From germline, CDR1 is MNHEY and CDR2 SMNVEV (reference sequence). The V gene end was trimmed by 6 bases and the J gene end by 6 bases; junction bases not matched to a gene: 15. For the CDR3, the DNA is TGTGCCAGCAGAAAGACAGGGGTCCCGAAAAGGGCTGAAGCTTTCTTT. Protein: CASRKTGVPKRAEAFF.

This clonotype has ten or more counts. The genes are TRBV10-3 and TRBJ2-3; 8 bases align to TRBD2. Losses at the gene ends were 7 bases for V and 3 bases for J; bases not matched to a gene: 6. CDR1 is ENHRY, CDR2 SYGVKD, per germline. The CDR3 sequence is 14 residues long. The CDR3 sequence: CAITGSGVTDTQYF. The CDR3 DNA reads TGTGCCATCACGGGTAGCGGGGTTACAGATACGCAGTATTTT.

This clonotype was detected only a few times. The chain has TRBV11-2 and TRBJ2-5; D ambiguous. This CDR3 contains 17 residues. V lost 0 bases, J lost 2 bases, and 16 bases lay in between. Germline-derived CDR1 and CDR2 are SGHAT and FQNNGV. For the CDR3, the DNA is TGTGCCAGCAGCTTAGAGCCTGGGGAATGGGGTCAAGAGACCCAGTACTTC. As protein: CASSLEPGEWGQETQYF.